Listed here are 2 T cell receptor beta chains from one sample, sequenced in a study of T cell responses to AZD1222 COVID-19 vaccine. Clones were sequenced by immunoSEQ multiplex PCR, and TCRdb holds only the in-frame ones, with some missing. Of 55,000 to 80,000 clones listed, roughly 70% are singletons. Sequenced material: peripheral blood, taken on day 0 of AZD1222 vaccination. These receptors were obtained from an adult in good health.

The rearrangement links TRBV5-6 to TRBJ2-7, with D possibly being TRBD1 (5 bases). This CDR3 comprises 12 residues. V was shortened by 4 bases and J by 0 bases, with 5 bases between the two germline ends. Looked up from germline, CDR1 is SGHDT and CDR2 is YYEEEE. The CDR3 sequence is CASSQGSYEQYF. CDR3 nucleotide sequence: TGTGCCAGCAGCCAGGGCTCCTACGAGCAGTACTTC. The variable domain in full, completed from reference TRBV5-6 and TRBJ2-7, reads DAGVTQSPTHLIKTRGQQVTLRCSPKSGHDTVSWYQQALGQGPQFIFQYYEEEERQRGNFPDRFSGHQFPNYSSELNVNALLLGDSALYLCASSQGSYEQYFGPGTRLTVT.

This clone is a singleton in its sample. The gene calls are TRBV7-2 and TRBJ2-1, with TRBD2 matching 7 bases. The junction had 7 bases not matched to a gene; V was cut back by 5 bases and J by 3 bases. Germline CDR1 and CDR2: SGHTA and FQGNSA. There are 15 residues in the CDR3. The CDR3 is CASSQDGGYYNEQFF. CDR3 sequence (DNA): TGTGCCAGCAGCCAAGACGGGGGGTACTACAATGAGCAGTTCTTC.